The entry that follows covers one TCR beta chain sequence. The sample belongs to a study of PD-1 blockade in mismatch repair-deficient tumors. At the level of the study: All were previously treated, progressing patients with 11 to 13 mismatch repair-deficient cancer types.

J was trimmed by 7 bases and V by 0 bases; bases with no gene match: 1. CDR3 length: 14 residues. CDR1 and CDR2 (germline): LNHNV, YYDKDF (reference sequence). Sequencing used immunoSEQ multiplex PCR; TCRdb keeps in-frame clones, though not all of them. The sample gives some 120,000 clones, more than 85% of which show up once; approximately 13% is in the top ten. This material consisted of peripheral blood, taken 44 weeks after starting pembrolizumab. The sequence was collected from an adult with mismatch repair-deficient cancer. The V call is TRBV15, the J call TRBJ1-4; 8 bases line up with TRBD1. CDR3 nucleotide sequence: TGTGCCACCAGCAGAGATCAGGGGGCTGAAAAACTGTTTTTT. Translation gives CATSRDQGAEKLFF. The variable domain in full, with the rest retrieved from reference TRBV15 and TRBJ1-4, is DAMVIQNPRYQVTQFGKPVTLSCSQTLNHNVMYWYQQKSSQAPKLLFHYYDKDFNNEADTPDNFQSRRPNTSFCFLDIRSPGLGDTAMYLCATSRDQGAEKLFFGSGTQLSVL.